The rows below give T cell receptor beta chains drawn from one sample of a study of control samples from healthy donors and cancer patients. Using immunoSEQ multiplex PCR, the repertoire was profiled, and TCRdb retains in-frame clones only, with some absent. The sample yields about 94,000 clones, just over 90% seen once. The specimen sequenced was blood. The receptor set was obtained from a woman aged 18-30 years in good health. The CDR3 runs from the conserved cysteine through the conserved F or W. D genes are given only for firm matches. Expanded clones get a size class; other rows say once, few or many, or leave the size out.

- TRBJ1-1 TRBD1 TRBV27 CASSLSSPRQGGTEAFF TGTGCCAGCAGTTTATCCTCCCCTAGACAGGGAGGAACTGAAGCTTTCTTT
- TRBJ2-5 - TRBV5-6 CASSLARPQETQYF TGTGCCAGCAGCTTGGCGCGTCCTCAAGAGACCCAGTACTTC
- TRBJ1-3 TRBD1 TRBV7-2 CASSRRQGSGNTIYF TGTGCCAGCAGCCGGAGACAGGGTTCTGGAAACACCATATATTTT
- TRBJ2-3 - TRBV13 CASSSLADGATDTQYF TGTGCCAGCAGCTCCTTAGCGGACGGCGCCACAGATACGCAGTATTTT
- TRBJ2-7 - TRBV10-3 CATTDSGRGEQYF TGTGCCACGACGGACTCAGGTAGGGGCGAGCAGTACTTC
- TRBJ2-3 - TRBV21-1 CASSNMYPWTSRTQYF TGTGCCAGCAGCAACATGTATCCATGGACTAGCAGAACGCAGTATTTT
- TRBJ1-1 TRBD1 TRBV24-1 CATSDLQGAEAFF TGTGCCACCAGTGACCTACAGGGGGCTGAAGCTTTCTTT
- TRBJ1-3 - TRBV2 CASSEEGLRNTIYF TGTGCCAGCAGTGAGGAGGGGCTAAGAAACACCATATATTTT
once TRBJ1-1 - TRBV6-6 CASTPYLNTEAFF TGTGCCAGCACTCCTTATTTGAACACTGAAGCTTTCTTT
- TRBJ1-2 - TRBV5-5 CASSWGTGTNYGYTF TGTGCCAGCAGCTGGGGTACCGGGACGAACTATGGCTACACCTTC
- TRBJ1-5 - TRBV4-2 CASSQDRQPQHF TGTGCCAGCAGCCAAGATAGGCAGCCCCAGCATTTT
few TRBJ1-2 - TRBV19 CASRVGDYGYTF TGTGCCAGTAGGGTGGGGGACTATGGCTACACCTTC
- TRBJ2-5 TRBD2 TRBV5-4 CASSLGSSGGRNAQETQYF TGTGCCAGCAGCTTGGGTAGTAGCGGGGGGCGTAACGCGCAAGAGACCCAGTACTTC
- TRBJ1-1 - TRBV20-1 CSGKGTEAFF TGCAGTGGCAAGGGCACTGAAGCTTTCTTT
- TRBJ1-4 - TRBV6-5 CASSLLDGNEKLFF TGTGCCAGCAGTTTGTTGGACGGGAATGAAAAACTGTTTTTT
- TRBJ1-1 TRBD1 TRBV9 CASSLGTAKDTEAFF TGTGCCAGCAGCCTCGGGACAGCCAAGGACACTGAAGCTTTCTTT
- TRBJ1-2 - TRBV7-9 CASSLDANYGYTF TGTGCCAGCAGCTTAGACGCCAACTATGGCTACACCTTC
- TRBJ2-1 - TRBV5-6 CASSSISSNEQFF TGTGCCAGCAGCTCAATTTCTAGCAATGAGCAGTTCTTC
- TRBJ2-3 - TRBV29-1 CSVEVAGDTQYF TGCAGCGTTGAAGTTGCGGGGGATACGCAGTATTTT
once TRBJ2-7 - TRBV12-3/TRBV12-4 CASSRTYEQYF TGTGCCAGCAGTCGGACCTATGAGCAGTACTTC
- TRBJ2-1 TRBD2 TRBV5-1 CASSLTSGAEQFF TGCGCCAGCAGCTTGACTAGCGGGGCTGAGCAGTTCTTC
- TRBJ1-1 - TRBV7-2 CASSLGHMNTEAFF TGTGCCAGCAGCTTAGGCCATATGAACACTGAAGCTTTCTTT
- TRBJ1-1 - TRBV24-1 CATSDVGHRNLMNTEAFF TGTGCCACCAGTGATGTGGGACACCGAAACCTTATGAACACTGAAGCTTTCTTT
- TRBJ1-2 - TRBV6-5 CASSRDFVNYGYTF TGTGCCAGCAGCCGGGACTTTGTCAACTATGGCTACACCTTC
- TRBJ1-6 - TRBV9 CASSEAQESPLHF TGTGCCAGCAGCGAGGCACAGGAATCACCCCTCCACTTT
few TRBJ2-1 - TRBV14 CASSQSRPAEFF TGTGCCAGCAGCCAAAGCCGACCGGCGGAGTTCTTC
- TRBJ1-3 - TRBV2 CASSSGATGNTIYF TGTGCCAGCTCTTCGGGGGCGACTGGAAACACCATATATTTT
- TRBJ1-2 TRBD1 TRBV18 CASSPGTGDGYGYTF TGTGCCAGCTCACCGGGGACAGGGGATGGCTATGGCTACACCTTC
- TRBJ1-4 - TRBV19 CASSMGAATNEKLFF TGTGCCAGTAGTATGGGGGCTGCAACTAATGAAAAACTGTTTTTT
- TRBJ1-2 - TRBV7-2 CASSGGAYGYTF TGTGCCAGCAGCGGGGGCGCGTATGGCTACACCTTC
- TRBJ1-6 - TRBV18 CASSPNNPPANNSPLHF TGTGCCAGCTCACCCAATAACCCCCCTGCCAATAATTCACCCCTCCACTTT
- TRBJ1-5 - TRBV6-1 CASSDGSNQPQHF TGTGCCAGCAGTGACGGTTCCAATCAGCCCCAGCATTTT
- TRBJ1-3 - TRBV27 CASRRSSGNTIYF TGTGCCAGCAGACGGTCGTCCGGAAACACCATATATTTT
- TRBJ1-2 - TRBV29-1 CSVVKDTSNYGYTF TGCAGCGTTGTGAAGGACACTAGTAACTATGGCTACACCTTC
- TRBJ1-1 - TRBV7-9 CASSSNRDPNTEAFF TGTGCCAGCAGCTCGAACAGAGACCCGAACACTGAAGCTTTCTTT
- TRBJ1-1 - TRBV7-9 CASSLDAGDAEAFF TGTGCCAGCAGCTTAGACGCGGGGGACGCTGAAGCTTTCTTT
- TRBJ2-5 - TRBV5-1 CASSTDQSMGGETQYF TGCGCCAGCAGCACCGACCAATCGATGGGGGGCGAGACCCAGTACTTC
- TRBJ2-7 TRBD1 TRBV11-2 CASSLRDRDRGLHEQYF TGTGCCAGCAGCTTACGTGATCGGGACAGGGGGCTGCACGAGCAGTACTTC
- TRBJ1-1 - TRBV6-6 CAITGNWATEAFF TGTGCCATTACAGGAAATTGGGCCACTGAAGCTTTCTTT
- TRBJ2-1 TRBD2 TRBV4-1 CASSQVVGGAEDEQFF TGCGCCAGCAGCCAAGTGGTCGGGGGGGCGGAGGATGAGCAGTTCTTC
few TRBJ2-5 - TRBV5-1 CASMDYQETQYF TGCGCCAGCATGGACTACCAAGAGACCCAGTACTTC
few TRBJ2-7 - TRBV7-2 CASSSSGVGSYEQYF TGTGCCAGCAGCTCCTCTGGGGTGGGCTCCTACGAGCAGTACTTC
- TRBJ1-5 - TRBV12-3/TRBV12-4 CASSDEINQPQHF TGTGCCAGCAGCGACGAGATCAATCAGCCCCAGCATTTT
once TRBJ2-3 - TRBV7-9 CASSPPSTDTQYF TGTGCCAGCAGCCCCCCCTCCACAGATACGCAGTATTTT
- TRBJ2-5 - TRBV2 CASSPDEGETQYF TGTGCCAGCAGTCCCGACGAGGGGGAGACCCAGTACTTC
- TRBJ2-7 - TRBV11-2 CASSAWGSHEQYF TGTGCCAGCAGCGCGTGGGGGAGCCACGAGCAGTACTTC
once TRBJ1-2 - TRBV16 CASSQGLVYTF TGTGCCAGCAGCCAGGGGTTGGTGTACACCTTC
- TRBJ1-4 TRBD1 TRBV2 CASSQNRGQNEKLFF TGTGCCAGCAGCCAAAACAGGGGGCAGAACGAAAAACTGTTTTTT
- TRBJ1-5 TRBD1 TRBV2 CASSAGQEGSSQPQHF TGTGCCAGCAGCGCGGGACAGGAGGGTTCGTCTCAGCCCCAGCATTTT
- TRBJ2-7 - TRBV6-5 CASSYGQEQYF TGTGCCAGCAGTTACGGACAGGAGCAGTACTTC
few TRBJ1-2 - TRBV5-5 CASSLVQGGSYGYTF TGTGCCAGCAGCTTGGTACAAGGGGGGAGCTATGGCTACACCTTC
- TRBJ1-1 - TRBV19 CASSSLTGSTEAFF TGTGCCAGTAGTTCCCTTACAGGTTCCACTGAAGCTTTCTTT
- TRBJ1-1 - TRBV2 CASSALKGNTEAFF TGTGCCAGCAGTGCCTTAAAGGGGAACACTGAAGCTTTCTTT